A single sample gave rise to the 15 T cell receptor beta chains below, sequenced in a study of cytomegalovirus exposure and HLA in healthy donors (dated by TCRdb to about 2017). Libraries were built with the immunoSEQ multiplex PCR assay. A mixture of 60 forward primers for TCR Vbeta segments and 13 reverse primers for TCR Jbeta segments was used in the multiplex PCR. The clones in this table, taken by TCRdb from immuneACCESS, are in-frame only. Not every clone is retained; where verified, under half of the shortfall comes from an unresolved V gene, and the cause of the rest is unknown. The sample table lists about 97,000 clones, about three quarters of them with a count of one. Of the sample, over 3% falls within the top ten clones. The specimen was PBMCs. These receptors were taken from a man in his forties in good health and CMV-seronegative.

The gene calls are TRBV30 and TRBJ1-4, with 12 bases that match TRBD1. Germline V CDR1 and CDR2: GTSNPN, SVGIG (reference sequence). With V trimmed by 0 bases and J by 6 bases, 11 bases remained unmatched. This CDR3 has 18 residues. The chain's CDR3 is CAWSVLWGQGASYEKLFF. For the CDR3, the DNA is TGTGCCTGGAGTGTACTTTGGGGACAGGGGGCATCTTATGAAAAACTGTTTTTT. Together with reference TRBV30 and TRBJ1-4, the CDR3 gives the full variable domain: SQTIHQWPATLVQPVGSPLSLECTVEGTSNPNLYWYRQAAGRGLQLLFYSVGIGQISSEVPQNLSASRPQDRQFILSSKKLLLSDSGFYLCAWSVLWGQGASYEKLFFGSGTQLSVL.

The chain links TRBV11-1 to TRBJ1-1, with D possibly TRBD1 on 5 matching bases. V was clipped by 5 bases and J by 1 base, with 11 bases between them. The germline gives CDR1 SGHAT, CDR2 FQDESV (reference sequence). This CDR3 is 14 amino acids long. The CDR3 here is CASSPRQRNTEAFF. DNA of the CDR3: TGTGCCAGCAGCCCCCGACAGAGGAACACTGAAGCTTTCTTT.

The chain links TRBV18 to TRBJ1-5, with a tentative D call TRBD1 (5 bases). The CDR3 totals 13 residues. Germline lookup yields CDR1 KGHSH and CDR2 LQKENI. V gave up 5 bases and J gave up 4 bases, with 9 bases separating them. The CDR3 sequence: CASSSGENQPQHF. The CDR3 bases are TGTGCCAGCTCATCGGGGGAAAATCAGCCCCAGCATTTT.

This chain links TRBV6-6 with TRBJ2-7; the match to TRBD2 covers 11 bases. V lost 6 bases and J lost 4; bases outside the gene matches: 11. CDR1 and CDR2 (germline): MNHNY, SVGAGI (reference sequence). The CDR3 contains 16 residues. The DNA for the CDR3 is TGTGCCAGCAGAGGTAGCGGGGGGGCCATTAGGTACGAGCAGTACTTC. Its translation: CASRGSGGAIRYEQYF.

This clone was observed a handful of times. The rearrangement links TRBV18 to TRBJ2-1; the match to TRBD2 covers 15 bases. Germline V gene lookup returns CDR1 KGHSH and CDR2 LQKENI. The V gene end was trimmed by 4 bases and the J gene end by 5 bases; junction bases not matched to a gene: 6. The CDR3 is 17 amino acids. The CDR3 DNA is TGTGCCAGCTCACGAACGGGACTAGCGGGGGGAAACAATGAGCAGTTCTTC. It encodes CASSRTGLAGGNNEQFF.

This chain's CDR3 is CASNQGSPILDTQYF. The CDR3 coding sequence is TGTGCCTCAAATCAGGGGAGTCCTATCTTGGATACGCAGTATTTT. The chain recombines TRBV15 with TRBJ2-3; a possible D gene is TRBD1 (6 bases). This CDR3 contains 15 residues. The V gene's germline CDR1 is LNHNV and CDR2 YYDKDF (reference sequence). Trimming took off 11 bases at V and 6 bases at J, with 24 bases between the two ends.

The V call is TRBV7-6, the J call TRBJ2-2; TRBD1 is a possible D gene (5 bases). Germline assignment: CDR1 SGHVS and CDR2 FNYEAQ. The CDR3 is 15 residues long. V lost 4 bases, J lost 5 bases, and 14 bases lay in between. CDR3 residues: CASSSRPGLTGELFF. The CDR3 coding sequence is TGTGCCAGCAGCTCCCGGCCAGGGCTGACCGGGGAGCTGTTTTTT.

This clone was seen repeatedly, ten times or more. The chain employs TRBV6-1 and TRBJ1-6; 7 nucleotides match TRBD1. Per the germline V gene, CDR1 is MNHNS and CDR2 is SASEGT. The CDR3 loop spans 12 amino acids. The trim removed 6 bases at V and 11 bases at J, leaving 4 bases unmatched. The CDR3 region has the DNA TGTGCCAGCAGCAACAGGGGACCACCCCTCCACTTT. As protein: CASSNRGPPLHF.

This chain uses TRBV7-9 with TRBJ2-5; possible D gene TRBD1, 6 bases. Germline lookup yields CDR1 SEHNR and CDR2 FQNEAQ (reference sequence). The ends were cut back, 5 bases at V and 5 bases at J, with 15 bases in the middle. This CDR3 contains 14 residues. The CDR3 nucleotides are TGTGCCAGCAGCCGGGGACACCTCGGGGAGACCCAGTACTTC. It encodes CASSRGHLGETQYF.

This clone was seen only a few times. CDR3 loop: CASSQTGDNEQFF. The CDR3 coding sequence is TGCGCCAGCAGCCAAACAGGGGACAATGAGCAGTTCTTC. V usage is TRBV4-1 and J usage is TRBJ2-1; TRBD1 matches at 7 bases. Germline V gene sequence: CDR1 MGHRA, CDR2 YSYEKL. The V gene end was trimmed by 2 bases and the J gene end by 5 bases; junction bases not matched to a gene: 0. The CDR3 consists of 13 residues.

CDR3: CASSFAPNTEAFF. The CDR3 bases are TGTGCCAGCAGCTTTGCGCCGAACACTGAAGCTTTCTTT. The V call is TRBV7-3, the J call TRBJ1-1; D gene uncertain. The CDR3 extends over 13 amino acids. Germline CDR1 is SGHTA and CDR2 is FQGTGA. The ends were cut back, 3 bases at V and 1 base at J, with 6 bases in the middle.

The CDR3 DNA sequence: TGTGCCAGCGGCGTACAGGGAACTAACACTGAAGCTTTCTTT. This encodes CASGVQGTNTEAFF. The V gene is TRBV2, the J gene TRBJ1-1; D is possibly TRBD1 (6 bases). Germline V gives CDR1 SNHLY, CDR2 FYNNEI. The CDR3 sequence is 14 residues long. The V and J ends lost 8 bases and 2 bases respectively, with 15 bases between them.

The V gene is TRBV27, the J gene TRBJ2-3; possibly TRBD1 for D (6 bases). CDR3 length: 17 residues. Trimming took 1 base from V and 1 from J, leaving 15 bases between them. Germline CDR1 and CDR2: MNHEY and SMNVEV (reference sequence). The CDR3 bases are TGTGCCAGCAGTTTATTATGGGGGCAGAAAGGCACAGATACGCAGTATTTT. Its translation is CASSLLWGQKGTDTQYF.

The V call is TRBV5-4, the J call TRBJ2-7; maybe TRBD2 (6 bases). The CDR3 runs to 14 residues. Germline CDR1 SGHNT, CDR2 YYREEE (reference sequence). V was pared by 2 bases and J by 1 base, with 10 bases between. The CDR3 is CASSFLGGSYEQYF. CDR3 DNA sequence: TGTGCCAGCAGCTTTTTGGGGGGTTCCTACGAGCAGTACTTC.

The chain carries TRBV4-3 and TRBJ1-6; TRBD1 agrees at 8 bases. V shed 5 bases, J shed 10 bases, and the junction held 16 bases outside the gene matches. The CDR3 runs to 17 residues. Germline assignment: CDR1 LGHNA and CDR2 YSLEER. Here the CDR3 reads CASSEITGGIQQSPLHF. The CDR3 DNA reads as TGCGCCAGCAGCGAAATTACAGGGGGGATTCAGCAATCACCCCTCCACTTT.